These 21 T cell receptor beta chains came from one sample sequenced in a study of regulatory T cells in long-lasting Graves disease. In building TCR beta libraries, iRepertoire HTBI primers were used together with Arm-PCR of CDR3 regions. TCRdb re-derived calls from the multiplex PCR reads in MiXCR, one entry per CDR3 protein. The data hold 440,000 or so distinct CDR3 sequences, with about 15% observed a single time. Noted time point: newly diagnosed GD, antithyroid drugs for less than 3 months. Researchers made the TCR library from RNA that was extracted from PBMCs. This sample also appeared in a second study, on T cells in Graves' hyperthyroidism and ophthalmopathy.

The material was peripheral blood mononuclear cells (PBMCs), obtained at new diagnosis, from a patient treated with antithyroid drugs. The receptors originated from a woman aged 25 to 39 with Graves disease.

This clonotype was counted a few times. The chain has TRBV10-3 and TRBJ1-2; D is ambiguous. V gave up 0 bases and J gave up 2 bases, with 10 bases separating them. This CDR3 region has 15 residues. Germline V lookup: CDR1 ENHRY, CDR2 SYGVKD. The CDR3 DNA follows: TGTGCCATCAGTGAGTCAGGCGTAAGAAACTATGGCTACACCTTC. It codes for CAISESGVRNYGYTF.

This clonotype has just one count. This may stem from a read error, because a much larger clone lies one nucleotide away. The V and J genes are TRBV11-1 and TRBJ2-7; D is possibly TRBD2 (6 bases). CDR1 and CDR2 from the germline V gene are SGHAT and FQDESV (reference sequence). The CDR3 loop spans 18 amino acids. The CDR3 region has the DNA TGTGCCGGCAGCTTAGGAGGGTGGGGGGACGTCCTGGCGGTCGAGCAGTACTTC. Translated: CAGSLGGWGDVLAVEQYF.

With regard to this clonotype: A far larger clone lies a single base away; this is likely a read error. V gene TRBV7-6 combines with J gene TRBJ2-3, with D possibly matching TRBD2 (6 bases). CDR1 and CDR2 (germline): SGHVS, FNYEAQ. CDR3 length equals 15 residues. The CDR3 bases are TGTGCCGGCAGCTACCGACTAGAACGCACAGATACGCAGTATTTT. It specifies CAGSYRLERTDTQYF.

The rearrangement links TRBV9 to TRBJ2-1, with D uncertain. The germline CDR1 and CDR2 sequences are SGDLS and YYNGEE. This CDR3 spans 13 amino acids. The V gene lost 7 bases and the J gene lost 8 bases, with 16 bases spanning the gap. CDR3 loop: CASGAPLADEQFF. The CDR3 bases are TGTGCCAGCGGCGCCCCCTTGGCCGATGAGCAGTTCTTC.

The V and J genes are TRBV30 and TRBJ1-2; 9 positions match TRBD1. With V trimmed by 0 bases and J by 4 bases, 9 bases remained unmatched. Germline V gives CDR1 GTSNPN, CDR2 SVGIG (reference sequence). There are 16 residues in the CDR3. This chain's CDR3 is CAWSVVGQGFRYGYTF. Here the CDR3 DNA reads TGTGCCTGGAGTGTGGTGGGACAGGGATTTCGCTATGGCTACACCTTC.

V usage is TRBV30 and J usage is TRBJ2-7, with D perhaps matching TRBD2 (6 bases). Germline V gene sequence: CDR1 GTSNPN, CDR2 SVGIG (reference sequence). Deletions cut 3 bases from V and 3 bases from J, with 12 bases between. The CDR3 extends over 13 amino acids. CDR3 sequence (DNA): TGTGCCTGGAGCGGGAGCACCAGCTACGAGCAGTACTTC. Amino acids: CAWSGSTSYEQYF.

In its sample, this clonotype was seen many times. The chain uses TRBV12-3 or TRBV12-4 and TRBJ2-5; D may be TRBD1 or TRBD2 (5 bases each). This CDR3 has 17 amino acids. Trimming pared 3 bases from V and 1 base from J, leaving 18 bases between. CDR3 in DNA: TGTGCCAGCAGTTTGGGACCGGGACCCCGGGGCCAAGAGACCCAGTACTTC. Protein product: CASSLGPGPRGQETQYF.

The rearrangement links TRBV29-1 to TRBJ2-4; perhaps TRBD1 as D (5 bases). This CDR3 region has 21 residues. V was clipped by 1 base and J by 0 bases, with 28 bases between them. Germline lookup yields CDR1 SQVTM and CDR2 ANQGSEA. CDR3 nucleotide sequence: TGCAGCGTTGAAGTCGCTAGGGTCGAGGACATGGGCCCACTAGCCAAAAACATTCAGTACTTC. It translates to CSVEVARVEDMGPLAKNIQYF.

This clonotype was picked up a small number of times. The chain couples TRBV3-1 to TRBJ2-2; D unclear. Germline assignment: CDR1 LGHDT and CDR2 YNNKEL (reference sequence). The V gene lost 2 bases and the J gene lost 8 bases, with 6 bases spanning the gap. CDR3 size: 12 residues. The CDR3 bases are TGTGCCAGCAGCCAACGTTCAGGGGAGCTGTTTTTT. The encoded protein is CASSQRSGELFF.

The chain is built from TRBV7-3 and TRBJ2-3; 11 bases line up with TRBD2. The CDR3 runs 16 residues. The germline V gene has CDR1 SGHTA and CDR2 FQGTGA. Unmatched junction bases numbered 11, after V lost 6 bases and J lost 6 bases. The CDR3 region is CASSSIAGGPGDTQYF. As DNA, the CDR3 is TGTGCCAGCAGTTCAATAGCGGGAGGGCCGGGGGATACGCAGTATTTT.

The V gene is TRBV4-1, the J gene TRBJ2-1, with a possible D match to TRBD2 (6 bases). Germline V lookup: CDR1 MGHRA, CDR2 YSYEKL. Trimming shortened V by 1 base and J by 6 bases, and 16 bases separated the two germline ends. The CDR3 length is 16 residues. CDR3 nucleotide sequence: TGCGCCAGCAGCCAAGCAGCGGGCGACCTGGCCAATGAGCAGTTCTTC. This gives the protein CASSQAAGDLANEQFF.

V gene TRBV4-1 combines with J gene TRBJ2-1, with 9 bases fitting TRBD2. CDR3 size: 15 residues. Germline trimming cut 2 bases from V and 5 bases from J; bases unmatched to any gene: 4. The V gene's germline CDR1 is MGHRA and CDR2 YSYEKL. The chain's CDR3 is CASSQPTSGNNEQFF. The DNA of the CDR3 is TGCGCCAGCAGCCAACCGACTAGCGGAAACAATGAGCAGTTCTTC.

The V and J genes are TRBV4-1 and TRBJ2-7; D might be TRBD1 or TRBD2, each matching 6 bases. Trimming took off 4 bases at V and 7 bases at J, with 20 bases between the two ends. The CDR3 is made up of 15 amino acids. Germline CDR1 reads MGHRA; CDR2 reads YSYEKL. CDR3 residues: CASSPQMGGGHEQYF. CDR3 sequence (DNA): TGCGCCAGCAGCCCCCAGATGGGGGGCGGACATGAGCAGTACTTC.

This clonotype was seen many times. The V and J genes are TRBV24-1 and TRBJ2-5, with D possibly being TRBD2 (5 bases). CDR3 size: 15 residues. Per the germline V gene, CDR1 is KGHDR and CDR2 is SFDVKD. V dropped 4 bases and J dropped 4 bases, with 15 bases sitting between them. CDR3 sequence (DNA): TGTGCCACCAGTGAGGTTCGGGGTATGGGAGAGACCCAGTACTTC. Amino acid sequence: CATSEVRGMGETQYF.

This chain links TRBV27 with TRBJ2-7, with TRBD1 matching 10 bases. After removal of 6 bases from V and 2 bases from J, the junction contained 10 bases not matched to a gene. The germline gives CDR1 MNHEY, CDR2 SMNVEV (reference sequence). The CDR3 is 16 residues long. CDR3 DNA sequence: TGTGCCAGCAGAGCCCAGGTGGGGACAGGGGCCTACGAGCAGTACTTC. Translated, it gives CASRAQVGTGAYEQYF.

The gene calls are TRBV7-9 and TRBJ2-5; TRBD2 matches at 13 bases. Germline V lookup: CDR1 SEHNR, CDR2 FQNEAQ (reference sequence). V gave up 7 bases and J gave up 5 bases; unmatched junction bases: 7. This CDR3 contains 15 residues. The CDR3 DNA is TGTGCCAGCACCCCGGGACTAGCGGGAAGTGAGACCCAGTACTTC. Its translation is CASTPGLAGSETQYF.

CDR3 sequence: CASSPALTARQYNEQFF. DNA for the CDR3: TGCGCCAGCAGCCCGGCCCTTACGGCCCGGCAGTACAATGAGCAGTTCTTC. The V gene is TRBV5-1, the J gene TRBJ2-1; no clear D gene. Trimming shortened V by 4 bases and J by 4 bases, and 21 bases separated the two germline ends. Looked up from germline, CDR1 is SGHRS and CDR2 is YFSETQ. The CDR3 runs to 17 residues.

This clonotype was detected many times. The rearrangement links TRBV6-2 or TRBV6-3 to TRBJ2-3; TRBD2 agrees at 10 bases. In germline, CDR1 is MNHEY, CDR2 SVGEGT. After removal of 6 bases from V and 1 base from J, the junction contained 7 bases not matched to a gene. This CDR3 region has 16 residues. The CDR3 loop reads CASSPIGTSGTDTQYF. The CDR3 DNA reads TGTGCCAGCAGCCCTATAGGGACTAGCGGCACAGATACGCAGTATTTT.

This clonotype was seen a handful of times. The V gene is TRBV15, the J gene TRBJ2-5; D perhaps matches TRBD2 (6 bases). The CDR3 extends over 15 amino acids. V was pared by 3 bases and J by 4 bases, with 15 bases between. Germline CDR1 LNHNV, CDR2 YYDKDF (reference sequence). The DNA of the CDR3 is TGTGCCACCAGCAGTCCTGGAGGGCCAACAGAGACCCAGTACTTC. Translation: CATSSPGGPTETQYF.

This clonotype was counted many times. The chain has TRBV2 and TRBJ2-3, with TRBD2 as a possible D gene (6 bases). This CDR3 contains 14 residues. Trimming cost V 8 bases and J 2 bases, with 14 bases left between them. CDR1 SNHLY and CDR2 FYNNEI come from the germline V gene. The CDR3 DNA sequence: TGTGCCAGCTCCATAGCGGAGGACACAGATACGCAGTATTTT. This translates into CASSIAEDTDTQYF.

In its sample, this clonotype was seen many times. CDR3 sequence: CAISPVWDTDTQYF. The CDR3 nucleotides read TGTGCCATCAGTCCCGTATGGGACACAGATACGCAGTATTTT. The gene calls are TRBV10-3 and TRBJ2-3; unclear D gene. The CDR3 sequence is 14 residues long. Germline V gene data show CDR1 as ENHRY and CDR2 as SYGVKD. The V gene lost 5 bases and the J gene lost 2 bases, with 11 bases spanning the gap.